A selection of T cell receptor beta chains follows, all from one sample in a study of T cell responses to AZD1222 COVID-19 vaccine. Here immunoSEQ multiplex PCR was the method, and the copy in TCRdb shows in-frame clones only, minus some. The profile shows more than 85,000 clones, 84% of them singletons. The input for sequencing was peripheral blood, taken on day 0 of AZD1222 vaccination. These receptors all come from an adult in good health. Each CDR3 is given with its conserved first and last residue. Fields, in order: D gene, clone size, V gene, J gene, CDR3 DNA, CDR3 protein. A D gene is named only where the DNA matches it firmly. Clone size is shown for a subset of rows, as once, few, many or a class of expanded clone.

.	once	TRBV5-1	TRBJ2-2	TGCGCCAGCAGCTCTAGGGGGGACACCGGGGAGCTGTTTTTT	CASSSRGDTGELFF
TRBD1	.	TRBV7-9	TRBJ1-1	TGTGCCAGCAGCCGCGAGCGACAGGGGAACACTGAAGCTTTCTTT	CASSRERQGNTEAFF
TRBD2	.	TRBV6-4	TRBJ2-3	TGTGCCAGCAGTGTTGGCGGGGGTATCACAGATACGCAGTATTTT	CASSVGGGITDTQYF
.	.	TRBV19	TRBJ2-6	TGTGCCAGTAGCTCGGACGGCTCTGGGGCCAACGTCCTGACTTTC	CASSSDGSGANVLTF
.	.	TRBV24-1	TRBJ1-3	TGTGCCTCAGAGGATGTGTCTGGAAACACCATATATTTT	CASEDVSGNTIYF
TRBD1	.	TRBV3-1/TRBV3-2	TRBJ1-2	TGTGCCAGCAGCTTCGGACAGGCTTATGGCTACACCTTC	CASSFGQAYGYTF
.	.	TRBV12-3/TRBV12-4	TRBJ1-2	TGTGCCAGCAGTTTAGTCAGGGACTATGGCTACACCTTC	CASSLVRDYGYTF
.	once	TRBV9	TRBJ2-3	TGTGCCAGCAGCAGGTCCACGGATACGCAGTATTTT	CASSRSTDTQYF
.	few	TRBV11-3	TRBJ1-2	TGTGCCAGCAGCTTAGCCGAAGCTGGCTACACCTTC	CASSLAEAGYTF
.	once	TRBV25-1	TRBJ1-1	TGTGCCAGCAGGGGTGTGAACACTGAAGCTTTCTTT	CASRGVNTEAFF
.	once	TRBV21-1	TRBJ1-6	TGTGCCAGCAGCACCCGCGTGTTGGGAGGTCCCAATTCACCCCTCCACTTT	CASSTRVLGGPNSPLHF
TRBD1	few	TRBV7-2	TRBJ2-7	TGTGCCAGCAGCATAACAGGGGTGAACGAGCAGTACTTC	CASSITGVNEQYF
.	.	TRBV3-1/TRBV3-2	TRBJ2-5	TGTGCCAGCAGCCCGGGGCGTAGGGAGACCCAGTACTTC	CASSPGRRETQYF
.	.	TRBV12-3/TRBV12-4	TRBJ1-2	TGTGCCAGCAGTTTAGAGGGCAGGATAAATACCTTC	CASSLEGRINTF
.	.	TRBV19	TRBJ1-5	TGTGCCAGTAGTAGGGGCCTAGATAGCAATCAGCCCCAGCATTTT	CASSRGLDSNQPQHF
TRBD2	few	TRBV5-1	TRBJ2-2	TGCGCCAGCAGCTCTGGTGGGACTAGCGGGAGAGGGGCCGGGGAGCTGTTTTTT	CASSSGGTSGRGAGELFF
TRBD2	.	TRBV29-1	TRBJ2-1	TGCAGCGTTAAGGGGACTAGAGACCGGAATGAGCAGTTCTTC	CSVKGTRDRNEQFF
.	once	TRBV11-2	TRBJ1-5	TGTGCCAGCAGCCTCAGAGGGGCCCAGCCCCAGCATTTT	CASSLRGAQPQHF
.	once	TRBV28	TRBJ2-2	TGTGCCAGCAGTTTAAGGACCTTGGAGCTGTTTTTT	CASSLRTLELFF
.	.	TRBV11-2	TRBJ1-3	TGTGCCAGCAGCTTAGATCTTGTGAGCACCATATATTTT	CASSLDLVSTIYF
.	.	TRBV5-1	TRBJ2-2	TGCGCCAGCAGCTTGAGGGTAGACACCGGGGAGCTGTTTTTT	CASSLRVDTGELFF
.	few	TRBV21-1	TRBJ2-1	TGTGCCAGCAGCCTGGGGCGAATTAAGGGAAATGAGCAGTTCTTC	CASSLGRIKGNEQFF
.	.	TRBV6-5	TRBJ1-1	TGTGCCAGCAGTTACTCGACAGTGAACACTGAAGCTTTCTTT	CASSYSTVNTEAFF
.	.	TRBV18	TRBJ2-6	TGTGCCAGCTCACCTATATGGACCGGGGACGGGGGGGCCAACGTCCTGACTTTC	CASSPIWTGDGGANVLTF
.	few	TRBV3-1/TRBV3-2	TRBJ2-1	TGTGCCAGCAGCCCTAGACTCCTGGGCTCCTACAATGAGCAGTTCTTC	CASSPRLLGSYNEQFF
.	.	TRBV7-2	TRBJ1-1	TGTGCCAGCAGCTTCTCCACTGAAGCTTTCTTT	CASSFSTEAFF
TRBD1	.	TRBV15	TRBJ2-4	TGTGCCACCAGCAGACTTGACAGGGGGCGAGTGGGCAAAAACATTCAGTACTTC	CATSRLDRGRVGKNIQYF
.	.	TRBV11-3	TRBJ2-7	TGTGCCAGCAGCTTGGGTCTTCTCTACGAGCAGTACTTC	CASSLGLLYEQYF
.	.	TRBV19	TRBJ1-4	TGTGCCAGTAGTATGGGGGGAAGTCGGGCTAATGAAAAACTGTTTTTT	CASSMGGSRANEKLFF
.	.	TRBV24-1	TRBJ2-3	TGTGCCACCCCCGAACGGGGAGCGGATGGGCCAGATACGCAGTATTTT	CATPERGADGPDTQYF
TRBD1	.	TRBV5-1	TRBJ2-5	TGCGCCAGCAGCCAAGAGACAGGGATGGGGGAGACCCAGTACTTC	CASSQETGMGETQYF
.	.	TRBV18	TRBJ1-1	TGTGCCAGCTCACCACCGTTACAAAACGAAGCTTTCTTT	CASSPPLQNEAFF
.	few	TRBV7-9	TRBJ1-2	TGTGCCAGCAGCTTACGGCAAGATAACTATGGCTACACCTTC	CASSLRQDNYGYTF
TRBD1	.	TRBV7-2	TRBJ2-3	TGTGCCAGCAGCTTCGGACAGGGCGATACGCAGTATTTT	CASSFGQGDTQYF
TRBD2	many	TRBV7-3	TRBJ2-3	TGTGCCAGCAGCTCCGGACTAGCGGGAGGGCCGGTCACAGATACGCAGTATTTT	CASSSGLAGGPVTDTQYF
.	.	TRBV27	TRBJ2-1	TGTGCCAGCAGCCGAACCGCCCGGTACAATGAGCAGTTCTTC	CASSRTARYNEQFF
.	.	TRBV5-5	TRBJ1-1	TGTGCCAGCAGCTTGGGCAGTAACACTGAAGCTTTCTTT	CASSLGSNTEAFF
TRBD1	.	TRBV9	TRBJ1-5	TGTGCCAGCAGCGGGACAGGCGATAGCAATCAGCCCCAGCATTTT	CASSGTGDSNQPQHF
.	.	TRBV7-9	TRBJ1-2	TGTGCCAGCAGCCGAAACGTCTATGGCTACACCTTC	CASSRNVYGYTF
.	.	TRBV4-3	TRBJ2-1	TGCGCCAGCAGCCAAATCGCGGACAATGAGCAGTTCTTC	CASSQIADNEQFF
.	few	TRBV7-2	TRBJ2-5	TGTGCCAGCAGCTTTGGCGGGTTCCAAGAGACCCAGTACTTC	CASSFGGFQETQYF
TRBD1	.	TRBV5-4	TRBJ2-2	TGTGCCAGCAGCTCGGGGGACAGGGGGAACACCGGGGAGCTGTTTTTT	CASSSGDRGNTGELFF
.	once	TRBV6-6	TRBJ1-1	TGTGCCAGCAGCTCTAGACAGATCCAAGCTTTCTTT	CASSSRQIQAFF
TRBD1	.	TRBV9	TRBJ2-1	TGTGCCAGCAGCGTAGGACAGGGGGCAGGTGAGCAGTTCTTC	CASSVGQGAGEQFF
.	.	TRBV5-4	TRBJ2-2	TGTGCCAGCAGCTTTAGGGAAAAGAACACCGGGGAGCTGTTTTTT	CASSFREKNTGELFF
TRBD1	.	TRBV7-9	TRBJ2-4	TGTGCCAGCAGCCAAGACGACAGGGGTCTAACGTACTTC	CASSQDDRGLTYF
.	.	TRBV5-6	TRBJ2-5	TGTGCCAGCAGCTTGACTAGTCTTCGTGAGACCCAGTACTTC	CASSLTSLRETQYF
TRBD1	.	TRBV18	TRBJ1-1	TGTGCCAGCTCACCCGGACAGGGTCCAGCTTTCTTT	CASSPGQGPAFF
.	.	TRBV12-3/TRBV12-4	TRBJ1-5	TGTGCCAGCAGTCCTCGGGGTGGTGGGCCCCAGCATTTT	CASSPRGGGPQHF